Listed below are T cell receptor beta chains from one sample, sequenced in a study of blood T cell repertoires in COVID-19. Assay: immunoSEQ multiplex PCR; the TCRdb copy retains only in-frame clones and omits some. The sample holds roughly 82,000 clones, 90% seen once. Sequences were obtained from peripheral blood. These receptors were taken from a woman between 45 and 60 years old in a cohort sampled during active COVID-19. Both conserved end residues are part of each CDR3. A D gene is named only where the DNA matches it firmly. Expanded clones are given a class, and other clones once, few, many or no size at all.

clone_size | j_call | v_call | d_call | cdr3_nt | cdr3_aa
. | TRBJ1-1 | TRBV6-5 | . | TGTGCCAGCAGTTACTCTCTGGGAGTCCCCGCCGGACTCTTCTTT | CASSYSLGVPAGLFF
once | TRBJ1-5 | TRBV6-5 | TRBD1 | TGTGCCAGCAGAGGGACAGGGGTGGCCTCGGCCCAGCATTTT | CASRGTGVASAQHF
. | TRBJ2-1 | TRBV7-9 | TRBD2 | TGTGCCAGCAGCCCCTGGGGACTAGCGGGAGTAATAAGCAATGAGCAGTTCTTC | CASSPWGLAGVISNEQFF
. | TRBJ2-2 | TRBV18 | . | TGTGCCAGCTCACCAGTAACAGGGCCCGGGGAGCTGTTTTTT | CASSPVTGPGELFF
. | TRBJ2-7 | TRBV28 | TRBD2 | TGTGCCAGCAGTCCTCACCGACTAGCCGCTGACAGCTACGAGCAGTACTTC | CASSPHRLAADSYEQYF
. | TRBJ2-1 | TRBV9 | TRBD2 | TGTGCCAGCAGCGTAGTGGGGGGGGACTCGATGAATGAGCAGTTCTTC | CASSVVGGDSMNEQFF
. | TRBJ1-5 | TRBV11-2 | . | TGTGCCAGCAGCTTAACAGGGTGGGGCAATCAGCCCCAGCATTTT | CASSLTGWGNQPQHF
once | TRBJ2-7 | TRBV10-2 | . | TGCGCCAGCAGGACCGGACGAGGGTCCGAGCAGTACTTC | CASRTGRGSEQYF
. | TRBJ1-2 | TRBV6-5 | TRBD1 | TGTGCCAGCAGTTACTCGGACAGGATCTATGGCTACACCTTC | CASSYSDRIYGYTF
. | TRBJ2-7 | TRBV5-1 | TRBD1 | TGCGCCAGCAGCTTCCGGACAGGGCAAGACTACGAGCAGTACTTC | CASSFRTGQDYEQYF
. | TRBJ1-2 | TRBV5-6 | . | TGTGCCAGCAGCTTGGCCACTATAAGGGGGAATAGCTATGGCTACACCTTC | CASSLATIRGNSYGYTF
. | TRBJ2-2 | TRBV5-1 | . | TGCGCCAGCAGCTTGGCGGGGAGTGTCACCGGGGAGCTGTTTTTT | CASSLAGSVTGELFF
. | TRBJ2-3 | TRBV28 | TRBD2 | TGTGCCAGCAGTTTAACCGGACTAGCGGGAGCGACAGATACGCAGTATTTT | CASSLTGLAGATDTQYF
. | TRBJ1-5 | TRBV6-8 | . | TGTGCCAGCAGTTACGGGGGGGCATCCCATCAGCCCCAGCATTTT | CASSYGGASHQPQHF
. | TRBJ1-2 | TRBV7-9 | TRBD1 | TGTGCCAGCAGCGTAACAGGGGCGATCTATGGCTACACCTTC | CASSVTGAIYGYTF
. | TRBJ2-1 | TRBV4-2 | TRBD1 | TGTGCCAGCAGCCGCTCCGGGACAGGGATCAACAATGAGCAGTTCTTC | CASSRSGTGINNEQFF
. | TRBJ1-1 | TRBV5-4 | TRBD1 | TGTGCCAGCAGCTTGGCAGGGGGCGTAACTGAAGCTTTCTTT | CASSLAGGVTEAFF
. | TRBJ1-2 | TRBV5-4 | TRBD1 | TGTGCCAGCAGCTTGGTGGGACAGAACTATGGCTACACCTTC | CASSLVGQNYGYTF
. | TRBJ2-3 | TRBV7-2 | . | TGTGCCAGCAGCTTAGGGCTCCTCACAGATACGCAGTATTTT | CASSLGLLTDTQYF
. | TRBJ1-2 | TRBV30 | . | TGTGCCTGGAGTGTAAACAGGTGGGGCTACACCTTC | CAWSVNRWGYTF
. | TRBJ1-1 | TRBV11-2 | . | TGTGCCAGCAGCCCCGAGACCGACAGGAACACTGAAGCTTTCTTT | CASSPETDRNTEAFF
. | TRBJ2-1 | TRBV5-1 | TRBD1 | TGCGCCAGCAGCTTGGGACAGGGGGATGAGCAGTTCTTC | CASSLGQGDEQFF
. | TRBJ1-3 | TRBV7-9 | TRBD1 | TGTGCCAGCAGCTTAGCGCTTGGACAGGGATATTCATCTGGAAACACCATATATTTT | CASSLALGQGYSSGNTIYF
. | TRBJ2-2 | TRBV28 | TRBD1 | TGTGCCAGCAGCAAGTTTGGAGGACAGGAGGACGGGGAGCTGTTTTTT | CASSKFGGQEDGELFF
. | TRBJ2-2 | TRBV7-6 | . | TGTGCCAGCAGCTTAGCCGCCAGGGTGGGCACCGGGGAGCTGTTTTTT | CASSLAARVGTGELFF
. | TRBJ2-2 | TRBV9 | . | TGTGCCAGCAGCGTAGCAGGGGGGACGAACACCGGGGAGCTGTTTTTT | CASSVAGGTNTGELFF
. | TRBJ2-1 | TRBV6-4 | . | TGTGCCAGCAGTGACTCAGAGGGCCCCTACAATGAGCAGTTCTTC | CASSDSEGPYNEQFF
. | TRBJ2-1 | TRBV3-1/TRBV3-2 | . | TGTGCCAGCAGCCAAGACCCCACAGGGCCTGAGCAGTTCTTC | CASSQDPTGPEQFF
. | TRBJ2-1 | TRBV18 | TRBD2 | TGTGCCAGCTCATTTTCCGGGACTAGCGGGTACAATGAGCAGTTCTTC | CASSFSGTSGYNEQFF
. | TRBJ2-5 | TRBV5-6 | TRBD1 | TGTGCCAGCAGCTTGGAGGACAGGGGCCGAAGAGAGACCCAGTACTTC | CASSLEDRGRRETQYF
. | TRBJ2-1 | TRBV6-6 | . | TGTGCCAGCATCGACAGGTTAGCCCAGGCTGGGCAGTTCTTC | CASIDRLAQAGQFF
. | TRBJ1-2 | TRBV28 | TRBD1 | TGTGCCAGCGGACAGGGGGTCTATGGCTACACCTTC | CASGQGVYGYTF
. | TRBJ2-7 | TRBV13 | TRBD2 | TGTGCCAGCAGCCCCGGACTAGTCGGGAGCTCCTACGAGCAGTACTTC | CASSPGLVGSSYEQYF
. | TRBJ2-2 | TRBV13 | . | TGTGCCAGCAGCTTCGGCCTAGACACCGGGGAGCTGTTTTTT | CASSFGLDTGELFF
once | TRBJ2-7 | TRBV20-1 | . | TGCAGTGCTAGTCATCATAACAGCTACTCCTACGAGCAGTACTTC | CSASHHNSYSYEQYF
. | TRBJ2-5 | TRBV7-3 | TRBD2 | TGTGCCAGCAGCTTTAGCGGGAGTCAAGAGACCCAGTACTTC | CASSFSGSQETQYF
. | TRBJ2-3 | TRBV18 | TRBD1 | TGTGCCAGCTCACCGCTCGGGACAGAGACAGATACGCAGTATTTT | CASSPLGTETDTQYF